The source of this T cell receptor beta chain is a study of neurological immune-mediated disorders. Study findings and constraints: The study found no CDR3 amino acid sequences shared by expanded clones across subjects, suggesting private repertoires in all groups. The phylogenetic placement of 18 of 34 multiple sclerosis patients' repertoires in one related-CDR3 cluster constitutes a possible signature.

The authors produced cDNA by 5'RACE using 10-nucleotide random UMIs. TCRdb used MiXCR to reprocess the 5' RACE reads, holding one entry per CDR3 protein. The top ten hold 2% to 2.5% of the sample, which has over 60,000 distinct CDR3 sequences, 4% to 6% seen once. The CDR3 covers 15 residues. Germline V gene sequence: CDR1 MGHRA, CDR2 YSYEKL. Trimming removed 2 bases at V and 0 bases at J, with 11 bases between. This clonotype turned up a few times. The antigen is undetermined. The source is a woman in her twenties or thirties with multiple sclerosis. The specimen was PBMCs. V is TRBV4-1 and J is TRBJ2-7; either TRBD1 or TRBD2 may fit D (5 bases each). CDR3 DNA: TGCGCCAGCAGCCAATCCGGGACGCGCTCCTACGAGCAGTACTTC. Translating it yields CASSQSGTRSYEQYF.